This TCR beta chain was observed in a study of blood T cell repertoires in COVID-19. Study overall: Acute and convalescent COVID-19 samples came from the United States, Italy and Spain.

This CDR3 comprises 14 residues. CDR1 and CDR2 from the germline V gene are KGHSH and LQKENI. Between the trimmed V and J ends, which lost 10 bases and 4 bases, there was a span of 20 bases. The protocol was immunoSEQ multiplex PCR, while the TCRdb copy is restricted to in-frame clones and leaves out a portion. The repertoire holds 180,000 or so clones, 65% to 90% seen once, with roughly 8.6% in the top ten. This clone is a singleton in its sample. The V call is TRBV18, the J call TRBJ2-7; D might be TRBD1 or TRBD2, each matching 5 bases. The source material was peripheral blood. This sequence originates from a man aged 60 to 69 with acute or convalescent COVID-19. CDR3 sequence: CATSGYGRDYEQYF. Written as DNA, the CDR3 is TGTGCCACCTCGGGATATGGCAGGGATTACGAGCAGTACTTC.